The rows below give T cell receptor beta chains drawn from one sample of a study of patients and donors after allogeneic stem cell transplantation. TCRdb independently ran MiXCR on the RT-PCR reads; one entry per CDR3 protein. The table records roughly 880,000 distinct CDR3 sequences, roughly 18% of them present only once. Sequencing was performed on blood, either unsorted or a sorted T cell fraction (not recorded which). The receptor set was obtained from a human donor who was either an allogeneic HSCT recipient or a stem cell or donor lymphocyte infusion donor (not recorded which). It is not recorded whose cells these are; they may come from a transplant donor. CDR3s include the opening cysteine and the closing phenylalanine or tryptophan. A D gene is named only where the DNA matches it firmly. Rows may omit the clone size; those that give it use once, few, many or a size class.

14	TRBJ1-1	NA	TRBV4-1	NA	TGCGCCAGCAGCCAAGAGTGGCCAGGGGCTGAAGCTTTCTTT	CASSQEWPGAEAFF
15	TRBJ1-5	TRBD1	TRBV6-2/TRBV6-3	NA	TGTGCCAGCAGGGGGACAGGATATAGCAATCAGCCCCAGCATTTT	CASRGTGYSNQPQHF
12	TRBJ1-1	TRBD1	TRBV7-9	NA	TGTGCCAGCAGCATCGGACAGGGGGAAGCTTTCTTT	CASSIGQGEAFF
15	TRBJ2-2	TRBD1	TRBV5-5	NA	TGTGCCAGCAGCCTAGAGACGACAGGGGTCGGGGAGCTGTTTTTT	CASSLETTGVGELFF
13	TRBJ1-1	NA	TRBV6-1	NA	TGTGCCAGCAGTGTCGACTGGGGGACTGAAGCTTTCTTT	CASSVDWGTEAFF
12	TRBJ1-5	NA	TRBV29-1	few	TGCAGCGTTGGGGGCCTCAATCAGTTCCATCATTTT	CSVGGLNQFHHF
15	TRBJ2-3	NA	TRBV7-9	few	TGTGCCAGCAGCTTAGCGTCGGCTACCACAGATACGCAGTATTTT	CASSLASATTDTQYF
11	TRBJ2-5	NA	TRBV3-1	few	TGTGCCAGCAGCCTCCCAGAGACCCAGTACTTC	CASSLPETQYF
19	TRBJ1-5	TRBD1	TRBV6-5	few	TGTGCCAGCAGTTACAGGCTGGACAGGGGTTTTAATAGCAATCAGCCCCAGCATTTT	CASSYRLDRGFNSNQPQHF
16	TRBJ2-5	NA	TRBV5-1	NA	TGCGCCAGCAGCTTGGTAGTGGGATTGGTAGGGGAGACCCAGTACTTC	CASSLVVGLVGETQYF
15	TRBJ2-6	NA	TRBV4-1	NA	TGCGCCAGCAGCCAAGATGCCACTGGGGCCAACGTCCTGACTTTC	CASSQDATGANVLTF
15	TRBJ2-1	NA	TRBV7-6	NA	TGTGCCAGCAGCTCCTTTGAGTCGACCTACAATGAGCAGTTCTTC	CASSSFESTYNEQFF
17	TRBJ2-2	NA	TRBV7-7	few	TGTGCTAGCAGCCCCCTCAGTGGGGGTACCTACACCGGGGAGCTGTTTTTT	CASSPLSGGTYTGELFF
15	TRBJ2-7	TRBD2	TRBV6-1	NA	TGTGCCAGCAGGGCGACTAGCGGGAGTTGGTACGAGCAGTACTTC	CASRATSGSWYEQYF
15	TRBJ2-3	TRBD2	TRBV20-1	once	TGCAGTGCTAGAAGTGTAGCGGGGGGGCTGGATACGCAGTATTTT	CSARSVAGGLDTQYF
14	TRBJ2-1	TRBD1	TRBV7-2	NA	TGTGCCAGCAGCTTAGTGACAGGGGAGTATGAGCAGTTCTTC	CASSLVTGEYEQFF
18	TRBJ2-6	NA	TRBV20-1	NA	TGCAGTCCCCTCCCCCCCGCGGGATCCTCTTCTGGGGCCAACGTCCTGACTTTC	CSPLPPAGSSSGANVLTF
13	TRBJ1-2	NA	TRBV7-9	NA	TGTGCCAGCAGCGCTGAGAGCCGAAGTGGCTACACCTTC	CASSAESRSGYTF
15	TRBJ2-5	TRBD2	TRBV7-9	NA	TGTGCCAGCAGCCTAGCGGGGGTTATCCAAGAGACCCAGTACTTC	CASSLAGVIQETQYF
18	TRBJ2-2	TRBD2	TRBV3-1	few	TGTGCCAGCAGCCACGTCCTCGCGGGGGGTTCGAACACCGGGGAGCTGTTTTTT	CASSHVLAGGSNTGELFF
15	TRBJ2-1	NA	TRBV9	NA	TGTGCCAGCAGCGTAGCTCAGGGAAGGGGCAATGAGCAGTTCTTC	CASSVAQGRGNEQFF
14	TRBJ1-1	TRBD1	TRBV25-1	few	TGTGCCAGCAGTAAGGGACAGGGGTACACTGAAGCTTTCTTT	CASSKGQGYTEAFF
15	TRBJ2-6	NA	TRBV7-3	many	TGTGCCAGCAGCTTAACAGGGGCTGGGGCCAACGTCCTGACTTTC	CASSLTGAGANVLTF
14	TRBJ2-2	NA	TRBV2	few	TGTGCCAGCAGGGTCGGACAGCACACCGGGGAGCTGTTTTTT	CASRVGQHTGELFF